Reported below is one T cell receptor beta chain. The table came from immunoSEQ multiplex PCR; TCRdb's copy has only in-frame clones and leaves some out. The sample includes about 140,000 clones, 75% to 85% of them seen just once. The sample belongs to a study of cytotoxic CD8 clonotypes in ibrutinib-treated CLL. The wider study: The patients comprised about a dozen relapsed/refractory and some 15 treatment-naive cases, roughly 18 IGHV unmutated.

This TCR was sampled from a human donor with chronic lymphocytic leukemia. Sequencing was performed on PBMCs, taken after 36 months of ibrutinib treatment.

The CDR3 DNA reads TGTGCCAGCTCAATCCAAGGACTAGGGTACAGTCCTGAGCAGTTCTTC. Amino acids: CASSIQGLGYSPEQFF. The chain uses TRBV18 and TRBJ2-1; 7 bases are a match to TRBD2. Per germline, CDR1 KGHSH and CDR2 LQKENI. The CDR3 sequence is 16 residues long. The V and J ends lost 5 bases and 9 bases, in that order; junction bases with no gene match: 16.